Shown below are 27 T cell receptor beta chains from a single sample sequenced in a study of cytomegalovirus exposure and HLA in healthy donors. Primers included in the PCR were 60 Vbeta and 13 Jbeta primers. Produced via immunoSEQ multiplex PCR; TCRdb's table is partial and in-frame only. Among about 140,000 clones listed, about 85% were seen once. Sequences were obtained from PBMCs. These receptors all stem from a female donor in good health and CMV-seronegative.

The chain joins TRBV7-9 to TRBJ2-3; 7 nucleotides match TRBD1. The CDR3 runs 15 residues. Germline assignment: CDR1 SEHNR and CDR2 FQNEAQ (reference sequence). With 0 bases clipped from V and 3 bases from J, the junction kept 3 bases outside the gene matches. CDR3 in DNA: TGTGCCAGCAGCTTAGCGTCACAGGGGACAGATACGCAGTATTTT. Its translation: CASSLASQGTDTQYF. Complete variable domain (other parts from reference TRBV7-9 and TRBJ2-3): DTGVSQNPRHKITKRGQNVTFRCDPISEHNRLYWYRQTLGQGPEFLTYFQNEAQLEKSRLLSDRFSAERPKGSFSTLEIQRTEQGDSAMYLCASSLASQGTDTQYFGPGTRLTVL.

The chain employs TRBV7-9 and TRBJ2-7; 9 nucleotides align to TRBD2. The CDR3 sequence is 14 residues long. The junction had 5 bases not matched to a gene; V was cut back by 4 bases and J by 4 bases. Germline V gene data show CDR1 as SEHNR and CDR2 as FQNEAQ (reference sequence). As DNA, the CDR3 is TGTGCCAGCAGCTCCCCGGCGGGAGGGTACGAGCAGTACTTC. Translating it yields CASSSPAGGYEQYF.

The J gene is TRBJ2-2, the V gene TRBV4-1; unclear D gene. V lost 2 bases to trimming and J lost 6 bases, with 10 bases between them. This CDR3 comprises 14 residues. CDR1 and CDR2 (germline): MGHRA, YSYEKL. CDR3 nucleotides: TGCGCCAGCAGCCAATCCCTCAGTCCCGGGGAGCTGTTTTTT. It yields the protein CASSQSLSPGELFF.

The genes are TRBV7-8 and TRBJ1-2, with D unresolved. Germline values: CDR1 SGHVS, CDR2 FQNEAQ. V lost 0 bases and J lost 7, with 12 bases in between. CDR3 size: 14 residues. Here the CDR3 DNA reads TGTGCCAGCAGCTTAGCGGCGGGGAGGAGTGGCTACACCTTC. Protein: CASSLAAGRSGYTF.

The V gene is TRBV29-1, the J gene TRBJ2-5, with 8 bases identical to TRBD2. From germline, CDR1 is SQVTM and CDR2 ANQGSEA. The CDR3 is 14 amino acids. With 7 bases clipped from V and 4 bases from J, the junction kept 11 bases outside the gene matches. The CDR3 DNA reads as TGCAGCGCCCGCGGGGGGCCCGGGGGAGAGACCCAGTACTTC. This codes for CSARGGPGGETQYF.

This clone was picked up one time. V usage is TRBV19 and J usage is TRBJ2-1, with 7 bases identical to TRBD2. The trim removed 1 base at V and 5 bases at J, leaving 2 bases unmatched. This CDR3 has 14 amino acids. Germline V CDR1 and CDR2: LNHDA, SQIVND (reference sequence). The CDR3 sequence: CASSIGGLHNEQFF. In nucleotides, the CDR3 is TGTGCCAGTAGTATAGGGGGACTACACAATGAGCAGTTCTTC.

This clone was recorded only once. The CDR3 DNA follows: TGTGCCAGCAGTTATTCCCGGTGGAGCACAGATACGCAGTATTTT. Amino acid sequence: CASSYSRWSTDTQYF. The chain uses TRBV6-5 and TRBJ2-3, with D unresolved. CDR3 length: 15 amino acids. CDR1 and CDR2 (germline): MNHEY, SVGAGI. Trimming removed 3 bases from V and 0 bases from J, with 10 bases in between.

The chain joins TRBV4-1 to TRBJ2-3; TRBD2 is a possible D gene (6 bases). Germline V gene data show CDR1 as MGHRA and CDR2 as YSYEKL. V was pared by 2 bases and J by 2 bases, with 17 bases between. CDR3 length: 17 amino acids. CDR3 protein: CASSQIRRRGFTDTQYF. The CDR3 nucleotides are TGCGCCAGCAGCCAAATCAGGCGGCGGGGCTTCACAGATACGCAGTATTTT.

The chain is built from TRBV5-6 and TRBJ1-5, with D perhaps TRBD1 (5 bases). Per the germline V gene, CDR1 is SGHDT and CDR2 is YYEEEE. The V end was cut by 4 bases, the J end by 1 base, with 9 bases between. CDR3 length: 14 residues. As DNA, the CDR3 is TGTGCCAGCAGCCATCCAGGGAGCAATCAGCCCCAGCATTTT. This translates into CASSHPGSNQPQHF.

The chain has TRBV6-1 and TRBJ1-1; D possibly corresponds to TRBD1 (5 bases). Trimming shortened V by 4 bases and J by 2 bases, and 17 bases separated the two germline ends. The CDR3 consists of 16 residues. Germline V gene lookup returns CDR1 MNHNS and CDR2 SASEGT. As DNA, the CDR3 is TGTGCCAGCAGTGCCCCGTTCTACAGGATTAACACTGAAGCTTTCTTT. Translated, it gives CASSAPFYRINTEAFF.

This chain links TRBV28 with TRBJ1-2, with D tentatively TRBD1 (5 bases). Germline CDR1 is MDHEN and CDR2 is SYDVKM. The CDR3 has 12 amino acids. V lost 3 bases, J lost 8 bases, and 10 bases lay in between. CDR3 region: CASSLGRVGYTF. As DNA, the CDR3 is TGTGCCAGCAGTTTGGGCAGGGTAGGCTACACCTTC.

The CDR3 loop reads CASQAGRGSYGYTF. As DNA, the CDR3 is TGTGCCAGCCAGGCGGGCAGGGGATCCTATGGCTACACCTTC. V is TRBV13 and J is TRBJ1-2, with D tentatively TRBD1 (6 bases). The V gene's germline CDR1 is PRHDT and CDR2 FYEKMQ (reference sequence). V shed 8 bases and J shed 4 bases, with 17 bases lying between them. This CDR3 has 14 residues.

This clone has just a few counts. Other DNA sequences in the sample encode the same CDR3. This chain links TRBV7-9 with TRBJ2-1; D is unresolved. Germline V gives CDR1 SEHNR, CDR2 FQNEAQ (reference sequence). V lost 3 bases and J 10 bases, leaving 4 bases between the germline ends. The CDR3 contains 10 residues. For the CDR3, the DNA is TGTGCCAGCAGCTTTGGCGAGCAGTTCTTC. Its protein product is CASSFGEQFF.

This clone has only one observation. The V gene is TRBV2, the J gene TRBJ1-1, with D possibly being TRBD1 (5 bases). CDR3 length: 12 residues. The V gene lost 9 bases and the J gene lost 1 base, with 9 bases spanning the gap. Germline loops: CDR1 SNHLY, CDR2 FYNNEI. The CDR3 DNA reads TGTGCCAGTGAGACAGAGAACACTGAAGCTTTCTTT. Protein product: CASETENTEAFF.

The chain carries TRBV4-1 and TRBJ2-5; 11 bases line up with TRBD2. Unmatched junction bases numbered 4, after V lost 3 bases and J lost 4 bases. This CDR3 region has 15 residues. Germline lookup yields CDR1 MGHRA and CDR2 YSYEKL. CDR3 DNA: TGCGCCAGCAGCCAGACCGGACTAGCGGGAGAGACCCAGTACTTC. Translating it yields CASSQTGLAGETQYF.

The CDR3 sequence is CASSMKWDRYTGELFF. For the CDR3, the DNA is TGTGCCAGTAGTATGAAATGGGACAGATACACCGGGGAGCTGTTTTTT. The chain combines TRBV19 with TRBJ2-2; 7 bases match TRBD1. V lost 3 bases and J lost 3; bases outside the gene matches: 7. CDR1 and CDR2 from the germline V gene are LNHDA and SQIVND (reference sequence). CDR3 length: 16 residues.

J is TRBJ2-5 and V is TRBV30; 8 nucleotides line up with TRBD2. V trimming: 0 bases; J trimming: 11 bases; junction bases outside the gene matches: 8. The length of the CDR3 is 13 residues. Germline V gene data show CDR1 as GTSNPN and CDR2 as SVGIG (reference sequence). DNA of the CDR3: TGTGCCTGGAGTGTGGCATCCGGGAGGGAGCAGTACTTC. This translates into CAWSVASGREQYF.

V and J are TRBV11-2 and TRBJ1-5; no definite D call. Germline-derived CDR1 and CDR2 are SGHAT and FQNNGV. Trimming left V 2 bases short and J 5 bases short, with 7 bases between. The CDR3 spans 13 residues. The chain's CDR3 is CASSLTGDQPQHF. As DNA, the CDR3 is TGTGCCAGCAGCTTAACGGGAGATCAGCCCCAGCATTTT.

The chain links TRBV27 to TRBJ2-7; 12 bases agree with TRBD2. This CDR3 contains 13 residues. Germline-derived CDR1 and CDR2 are MNHEY and SMNVEV (reference sequence). V lost 8 bases and J lost 3; bases outside the gene matches: 2. Here the CDR3 DNA reads TGTGCCAGCCGGACTAGCGGGAACTACGAGCAGTACTTC. Translation: CASRTSGNYEQYF.

This sequence joins TRBV7-2 and TRBJ1-1; possibly TRBD1 for D (6 bases). Germline V gene lookup returns CDR1 SGHTA and CDR2 FQGNSA. V shed 6 bases and J shed 4 bases, with 12 bases lying between them. CDR3 length equals 13 residues. CDR3 sequence reads: CASSFTGSTEAFF. The CDR3 coding sequence is TGTGCCAGCAGTTTTACAGGGTCCACTGAAGCTTTCTTT.

V usage is TRBV11-3 and J usage is TRBJ2-5; 10 nucleotides align to TRBD2. Per germline, CDR1 SGHNT and CDR2 YENEEA. The CDR3 contains 15 residues. J gave up 4 bases and V 2 bases, and 4 bases lay outside the gene matches. The chain's CDR3 is CASSLRTSGGETQYF. CDR3 bases: TGTGCCAGCAGCTTAAGGACTAGCGGTGGAGAGACCCAGTACTTC. The full variable domain, in which reference TRBV11-3 and TRBJ2-5 provide the parts outside the CDR3, is EAGVVQSPRYKIIEKKQPVAFWCNPISGHNTLYWYLQNLGQGPELLIRYENEEAVDDSQLPKDRFSAERLKGVDSTLKIQPAELGDSAVYLCASSLRTSGGETQYFGPGTRLLVL.

This clone has only a few counts. This chain joins TRBV6-4 and TRBJ1-1; 7 nucleotides align to TRBD1. CDR1 and CDR2 from the germline V gene are MRHNA and SNTAGT. The CDR3 has 11 residues. Trimming at V came to 2 bases and at J to 10 bases, leaving 1 base not matched to a gene. The chain's CDR3 is CASSDRGLAFF. CDR3 DNA sequence: TGTGCCAGCAGTGACAGGGGGCTAGCTTTCTTT.

The chain joins TRBV12-2 to TRBJ1-5; the table's D call of TRBD1 was not tested on the DNA. TRBV12-2 is a pseudogene locus. This CDR3 has 18 residues. CDR3 protein: CASRFPFPGTVSNQPQHF. The CDR3 DNA follows: TGTGCAAGTCGCTTTCCCTTCCCCGGGACAGTTAGCAATCAGCCCCAGCATTTT.

This clone appeared a few times. This sequence joins TRBV2 and TRBJ2-1; D call uncertain. CDR3 length equals 11 residues. V was shortened by 7 bases and J by 5 bases, with 6 bases between the two germline ends. The germline V gene encodes CDR1 SNHLY and CDR2 FYNNEI. CDR3 protein: CASTQNNEQFF. The CDR3 nucleotides are TGTGCCAGCACCCAGAACAATGAGCAGTTCTTC.

The chain combines TRBV5-4 with TRBJ2-1; the match to TRBD2 covers 7 bases. The CDR3 sequence is 13 residues long. With V trimmed by 5 bases and J by 10 bases, 9 bases remained unmatched. Germline CDR1 reads SGHNT; CDR2 reads YYREEE (reference sequence). CDR3 in amino acids: CASRGGLVDEQFF. CDR3 bases: TGTGCCAGCAGAGGTGGACTAGTCGACGAGCAGTTCTTC.

The count of this clone is one. V gene TRBV13 combines with J gene TRBJ2-7, with 7 bases fitting TRBD2. This CDR3 contains 16 residues. V shed 6 bases, J shed 0 bases, and the junction held 11 bases outside the gene matches. Germline CDR1 PRHDT, CDR2 FYEKMQ (reference sequence). Here the CDR3 DNA reads TGTGCCAGCAGATCCCCCGGGGGGATGAGCTCCTACGAGCAGTACTTC. It encodes CASRSPGGMSSYEQYF.

The rearrangement links TRBV7-9 to TRBJ1-2; no firm D call. The germline gives CDR1 SEHNR, CDR2 FQNEAQ (reference sequence). The V gene lost 6 bases and the J gene lost 2 bases, with 19 bases spanning the gap. The CDR3 is 16 amino acids. In DNA form, the CDR3 reads TGTGCCAGCAGTCCCCGGACTGTGGCCCCGAACTATGGCTACACCTTC. It codes for CASSPRTVAPNYGYTF.